The present entry profiles one T cell receptor (beta chain) with its context. Its matching antigen is unknown. These data are taken from a study of T-cell memory formation after mild COVID-19. Whole-study results and caveats: Some SARS-CoV-2-responding clones were already detected in memory before infection.

The CDR3 is made up of 17 amino acids. Trimming removed 0 bases from V and 2 bases from J, with 15 bases in between. Germline V gene lookup returns CDR1 SGHRS and CDR2 YFSETQ. TCRdb recomputed calls from the 5' RACE reads with MiXCR, one row per CDR3 protein. The table lists 450,000 to 650,000 distinct CDR3 sequences, 20% to 25% of them singletons. This sequence joins TRBV5-1 and TRBJ2-1; D possibly corresponds to TRBD2 (5 bases). Sequences were obtained from PBMCs or a T cell subset sorted from them (not recorded which). The receptor comes from an adult woman who had mild COVID-19 (a few samples of this study predate the infection). Cell type and time point are not known. CDR3 DNA sequence: TGCGCCAGCAGCTTGGCCGGGGTGGGCCCTCCCTACAATGAGCAGTTCTTC. Translated: CASSLAGVGPPYNEQFF.